The 11 T cell receptor beta chains below were found in one sample sequenced in a study of naive and memory T cell subsets. Four PCR rounds used nested alpha and beta constant region primers plus the SP2 primer. One entry per CDR3 protein, called by TCRdb with MiXCR from the 5' RACE reads. This repertoire shows around 30,000 distinct CDR3 sequences, over 15% found once; its top ten account for 2% to 3%. A UMI-containing oligonucleotide was joined by 3' ligation to the TCR cDNA template. The receptors come from a female donor in good health.

The table lists this clonotype with a few counts. The V call is TRBV5-6, the J call TRBJ2-7; 8 nucleotides agree with TRBD1. The V gene end was trimmed by 4 bases and the J gene end by 2 bases; junction bases not matched to a gene: 5. The CDR3 sequence is 14 residues long. The V gene's germline CDR1 is SGHDT and CDR2 YYEEEE. The CDR3 sequence: CASSDGQGTYEQYF. In DNA, the CDR3 is TGTGCCAGCAGCGACGGACAGGGTACCTACGAGCAGTACTTC. Full variable domain (missing parts from reference TRBV5-6 and TRBJ2-7): DAGVTQSPTHLIKTRGQQVTLRCSPKSGHDTVSWYQQALGQGPQFIFQYYEEEERQRGNFPDRFSGHQFPNYSSELNVNALLLGDSALYLCASSDGQGTYEQYFGPGTRLTVT.

CDR3 in amino acids: CASSRLFSGGPSYEQYF. Written as DNA, the CDR3 is TGTGCCAGCAGCCGCCTCTTTAGCGGGGGGCCATCCTACGAGCAGTACTTC. The genes are TRBV7-2 and TRBJ2-7, with 10 bases lining up with TRBD2. From germline, CDR1 is SGHTA and CDR2 FQGNSA. This CDR3 spans 17 amino acids. With V trimmed by 5 bases and J by 1 base, 11 bases remained unmatched.

This sequence joins TRBV3-1 and TRBJ2-2; D remains ambiguous. This CDR3 has 11 residues. V dropped 8 bases and J dropped 7 bases, with 8 bases sitting between them. Germline assignment: CDR1 LGHDT and CDR2 YNNKEL (reference sequence). CDR3: CASRRGGELFF. CDR3 nucleotides: TGTGCCAGCCGACGCGGCGGGGAGCTGTTTTTT.

J is TRBJ1-1 and V is TRBV10-3; D remains ambiguous. The CDR3 loop spans 11 amino acids. Trimming pared 10 bases from V and 1 base from J, leaving 7 bases between. CDR1 is ENHRY, CDR2 SYGVKD, per germline. The CDR3, as DNA: TGTGCCACCAGAGGGAACACTGAAGCTTTCTTT. It yields the protein CATRGNTEAFF.

Of note for this clonotype: This may come from a read error, since a much larger clone is one base off. V and J are TRBV25-1 and TRBJ1-1; possibly TRBD1 for D (5 bases). V gave up 6 bases and J gave up 1 base, with 6 bases separating them. CDR3 length equals 12 residues. The germline V gene encodes CDR1 MGHDK and CDR2 SYGVNS. The CDR3 DNA reads as TGTGCCAGCAGGGGGGGGAACACTGAAGCTTTCTTT. Its protein product is CASRGGNTEAFF.

Notes on this clonotype: At one boundary the junction diverges from the germline segment, which might be a read error. The chain links TRBV12-3 or TRBV12-4 to TRBJ1-2; D gene unclear. This CDR3 has 13 residues. Here the CDR3 reads CASSRGSYYSYTF. In DNA, the CDR3 is TGTGCCAGCAGCCGCGGTAGCTACTATAGCTACACCTTC.

Ten or more counts support this clonotype. This chain uses TRBV13 with TRBJ1-2; maybe TRBD1 (5 bases). The germline gives CDR1 PRHDT, CDR2 FYEKMQ (reference sequence). CDR3 length equals 14 residues. V was trimmed by 3 bases and J by 6 bases, leaving 14 bases between them. The CDR3 DNA reads TGTGCCAGCAGCTTCGGACACGCCCTTGATGGCTACACCTTC. This gives the protein CASSFGHALDGYTF. Supplemented by reference TRBV13 and TRBJ1-2, the full variable domain reads AAGVIQSPRHLIKEKRETATLKCYPIPRHDTVYWYQQGPGQDPQFLISFYEKMQSDKGSIPDRFSAQQFSDYHSELNMSSLELGDSALYFCASSFGHALDGYTFGSGTRLTVV.

This clonotype was seen ten or more times. The rearrangement links TRBV29-1 to TRBJ1-1; no reliable D call. CDR3 size: 12 residues. CDR1 is SQVTM, CDR2 ANQGSEA, per germline. V was pared by 6 bases and J by 1 base, with 9 bases between. The CDR3 loop reads CSVEIANTEAFF. In DNA form, the CDR3 reads TGCAGCGTCGAGATCGCGAACACTGAAGCTTTCTTT.

This clonotype was recorded a few times. The chain uses TRBV11-2 and TRBJ2-3; D is uncertain. V was trimmed by 4 bases and J by 14 bases, leaving 19 bases between them. The CDR3 length is 13 residues. The germline V gene encodes CDR1 SGHAT and CDR2 FQNNGV. This chain's CDR3 is CASSSSPISARYF. DNA for the CDR3: TGTGCCAGCAGCTCCTCCCCTATAAGCGCCAGGTATTTT.

The chain uses TRBV7-2 and TRBJ2-3; 7 nucleotides align to TRBD2. There are 16 residues in the CDR3. Germline V gene data show CDR1 as SGHTA and CDR2 as FQGNSA. J was trimmed by 0 bases and V by 2 bases; bases with no gene match: 5. In DNA, the CDR3 is TGTGCCAGCAGCTTAAGTCCTAGCGGTAGCACAGATACGCAGTATTTT. It translates to CASSLSPSGSTDTQYF.

At least ten counts were recorded for this clonotype. The chain has TRBV19 and TRBJ2-7; D is undetermined. Per germline, CDR1 LNHDA and CDR2 SQIVND (reference sequence). V lost 5 bases to trimming and J lost 3 bases, with 11 bases between them. This CDR3 has 13 residues. This CDR3 is CASSPHSFYEQYF. The CDR3 DNA is TGTGCCAGTAGTCCACACAGTTTCTACGAGCAGTACTTC.